The present entry profiles one T cell receptor beta chain with its context. Generated by immunoSEQ multiplex PCR, the TCRdb table keeps only in-frame clones and is missing some. The sample lists roughly 560,000 clones; around 82% were seen once. These data originate in a study of shared T cell receptors in the human thymus. The CDR3 spans 17 residues. CDR1 and CDR2 (germline): SGHRS, YFSETQ. V was pared by 4 bases and J by 0 bases, with 18 bases between. The same sample was also studied in work on human thymus T cells. As reported in that work: Thymus was obtained from resections taken during corrective heart surgery.

The sequenced material came from thymocytes. This sequence was found in a boy less than two years old with a congenital heart defect. V gene TRBV5-1 combines with J gene TRBJ2-3; D gene uncertain. CDR3 coding DNA: TGCGCCAGCAGCCCTCCACCCCAAGCCCTCAGCACAGATACGCAGTATTTT. Protein sequence: CASSPPPQALSTDTQYF.